This TCR beta chain comes out of a study of T cell responses to AZD1222 COVID-19 vaccine. Points on this clone: Antigen unknown.

Trimming took 0 bases from V and 4 from J, leaving 9 bases between them. The CDR3 totals 14 residues. The germline V gene encodes CDR1 SGHRS and CDR2 YFSETQ. Points from the study as a whole: Nearly half of spike-specific TCRs reportedly target variant regions that are unmutated in the B.1.351 and B.1.1.7 variants.

TCRdb's copy holds only in-frame clones and misses some; the assay was immunoSEQ multiplex PCR. Here the sample spans roughly 150,000 clones, more than 90% being singletons. The sequencing used peripheral blood, collected on day 0 of AZD1222 vaccination. This sequence was found in an adult in good health. This rearrangement joins TRBV5-1 to TRBJ2-3; D remains unclear. CDR3 nucleotide sequence: TGCGCCAGCAGCTTGGGAGGTGAGGCAGATACGCAGTATTTT. Protein sequence: CASSLGGEADTQYF.